The rows below give T cell receptor beta chains drawn from one sample of a study of neurological immune-mediated disorders. TCRdb redid the calling of the 5' RACE reads with MiXCR, one entry per CDR3 protein. This sample has about 38,000 distinct CDR3 sequences, with around 10% found just once. Sequenced input: PBMCs. Receptor source: a man between 60 and 75 years old with HTLV-1-associated myelopathy (HAM/TSP). Each CDR3 is given with its conserved first and last residue. A D gene is named only where the DNA matches it firmly. Clone sizes are given selectively: once, few, many, or a class where the clone is expanded.

TGTGCCTGGAGTGTAAGACTAGCGATCGGGGCCAACGTCCTGACTTTC,CAWSVRLAIGANVLTF,TRBD2,TRBJ2-6,NA,TRBV30
TGTGCCAAGCAGACGAACACTGAAGCTTTCTTT,CAKQTNTEAFF,NA,TRBJ1-1,many,TRBV2
TGTGCCAGCAGCTTAATGGCTAGCGGGACTGGTGAGCAGTTCTTC,CASSLMASGTGEQFF,TRBD2,TRBJ2-1,NA,TRBV11-2
TGCAGTGCTACCCCTACAGCGGGAGTGAGCGAGCAGTACTTC,CSATPTAGVSEQYF,TRBD2,TRBJ2-7,many,TRBV20-1
TGTGCTAGTGGTAGAATACAGGGTGGCGCCTACAATGAGCAGTTCTTC,CASGRIQGGAYNEQFF,NA,TRBJ2-1,many,TRBV12-5
TGTGCCAGCAGCTTAGCCCCTAGCGGGCCAAACAATGAGCAGTTCTTC,CASSLAPSGPNNEQFF,TRBD2,TRBJ2-1,many,TRBV7-2
TGTGCCAGCAGTTCTACCAGCCAGTACAAATCCTACGAGCAGTACTTC,CASSSTSQYKSYEQYF,NA,TRBJ2-7,NA,TRBV28
TGCAGCGTTTCAGGGAATGGAAACACCATATATTTT,CSVSGNGNTIYF,NA,TRBJ1-3,many,TRBV29-1
TGTGCCAGCAGCCAAAGTCCCCGATCACGTACAGATACGCAGTATTTT,CASSQSPRSRTDTQYF,NA,TRBJ2-3,many,TRBV3-1
TGTGCCAGCAGCGGCCTAACCGGGGAGCTGTTTTTT,CASSGLTGELFF,NA,TRBJ2-2,many,TRBV9
TGTGCCAGCAGCCTCGGACCGGCAGGGGAATCAGCTTTCTTT,CASSLGPAGESAFF,NA,TRBJ1-1,many,TRBV3-1
TGTGCCAGCAGTTCACAGGGGGGCCCAGATACGCAGTATTTT,CASSSQGGPDTQYF,TRBD1,TRBJ2-3,many,TRBV28
TGTGCCAGCAGCGTAGGGCAGCGGGATATTAATGAGCAGTTCTTC,CASSVGQRDINEQFF,TRBD2,TRBJ2-1,many,TRBV9